A single sample gave rise to the 8 T cell receptor beta chains below, sequenced in a study of Graves' ophthalmopathy and Graves' hyperthyroidism. RNA transcripts provided the template for amplifying TCR beta CDR3 regions. HTBI-primed first-round RT-PCR preceded second-round multiplex PCR. MiXCR was run by TCRdb on the multiplex PCR reads, yielding one entry per CDR3 protein. The sample lists about 550,000 distinct CDR3 sequences; about 35% were seen once. Sequencing was done on a sample of peripheral blood or thyroid tissue (not recorded which). The receptors come from an adult man with Graves' hyperthyroidism.

The table lists this clonotype with a few counts. The rearrangement links TRBV2 to TRBJ2-5; 8 nucleotides line up with TRBD1. Per the germline V gene, CDR1 is SNHLY and CDR2 is FYNNEI. CDR3 length: 13 amino acids. Trimming took 7 bases from V and 1 from J; bases not matched to a gene: 2. CDR3 DNA sequence: TGTGCCAGCACCAGGGGGCTCCAAGAGACCCAGTACTTC. Translated: CASTRGLQETQYF.

Worth noting for this clonotype: This may arise from a read error, as a much more abundant clone is one base away. The V call is TRBV10-3, the J call TRBJ2-2, with D possibly called TRBD1 or TRBD2 (5 bases each). This CDR3 contains 15 residues. V lost 4 bases and J lost 4, with 13 bases in between. CDR1 and CDR2 (germline): ENHRY, SYGVKD. The CDR3 DNA reads as TGTGCCATCAGTGTATCGGGGACGAGCACCGGGGAGCTGTTTTTT. Encoded protein: CAISVSGTSTGELFF.

There are a few counts of this clonotype. The DNA of the CDR3 is TGCAGCGGAGATTCATCCTACAATGAGCAGTTCTTC. Amino acid sequence: CSGDSSYNEQFF. The V call is TRBV29-1, the J call TRBJ2-7; D remains ambiguous. The J call may be incorrect, as the DNA end agrees better with TRBJ2-1. CDR1 is SQVTM and CDR2 is ANQGSEA in the germline V gene. This CDR3 has 12 amino acids.

This clonotype was observed a handful of times. The V and J genes are TRBV6-1 and TRBJ2-2; TRBD2 aligns across 11 bases. CDR3 length: 19 residues. Germline V gene data show CDR1 as MNHNS and CDR2 as SASEGT. The V gene end was trimmed by 3 bases and the J gene end by 5 bases; junction bases not matched to a gene: 14. CDR3: CASSEALAGVIVMTGELFF. CDR3 bases: TGTGCCAGCAGTGAGGCACTAGCGGGAGTTATTGTCATGACCGGGGAGCTGTTTTTT.

There are many counts of this clonotype. This chain joins TRBV20-1 and TRBJ1-1; 9 bases are a match to TRBD1. V shed 0 bases and J 10 bases; nucleotides not matched to a gene: 3. In germline, CDR1 is DFQATT, CDR2 SNEGSKA (reference sequence). This CDR3 is 12 amino acids long. The CDR3 DNA is TGCAGTGCTAGAGAGGGGACAGGGACAGCTTTCTTT. As protein: CSAREGTGTAFF.

In the case of this clonotype: One end of the junction varies from germline; a read error may be responsible. The CDR3, as DNA: TGTGCCAGCAGCTTAGGGGGGAATGCCTACAATGAGCAGTCCTTC. Encoded protein: CASSLGGNAYNEQSF. This chain links TRBV7-4 with TRBJ2-7; perhaps D is TRBD1 or TRBD2 (5 bases each). Per germline, CDR1 SGHVT and CDR2 SQSDAQ. The CDR3 contains 15 residues.

This clonotype was detected many times. The gene calls are TRBV6-5 and TRBJ2-5; either TRBD1 or TRBD2 may fit D (6 bases each). This CDR3 spans 14 amino acids. The germline V gene encodes CDR1 MNHEY and CDR2 SVGAGI. V gave up 0 bases and J gave up 5 bases, with 10 bases separating them. The CDR3 DNA follows: TGTGCCAGCAGTTACTCAGGGGGAGGCGAGACCCAGTACTTC. Its protein is CASSYSGGGETQYF.

The rearrangement links TRBV30 to TRBJ2-5, with no clear D. The germline V and J ends were trimmed by 4 bases and 5 bases, with 8 bases remaining between them. The CDR3 consists of 11 residues. Germline V CDR1 and CDR2: GTSNPN, SVGIG (reference sequence). CDR3: CAWKGRETQYF. The CDR3 nucleotides are TGTGCCTGGAAAGGGCGGGAGACCCAGTACTTC.